These 17 T cell receptor beta chains share one sample of origin, sequenced in a study of T cell changes during pregnancy in multiple sclerosis. The table came from immunoSEQ multiplex PCR; TCRdb's copy has only in-frame clones and leaves some out. The repertoire holds 100,000 or so clones, 85% to 95% seen once, with over 3.5% in the top ten. Sample: peripheral blood, taken in the first trimester of pregnancy. The receptor source for this set is a female donor with multiple sclerosis, enrolled in a pregnancy study.

The rearrangement uses TRBV27 and TRBJ2-3; TRBD1 is a possible D gene (5 bases). With 7 bases removed from V and 1 base from J, the gap between germline ends came to 12 bases. Germline assignment: CDR1 MNHEY and CDR2 SMNVEV (reference sequence). The CDR3 covers 14 residues. This CDR3 reads CASIDRLGTDTQYF. CDR3 in DNA: TGTGCCAGCATCGACAGACTGGGCACAGATACGCAGTATTTT.

This sequence joins TRBV19 and TRBJ2-3; 8 bases are shared with TRBD1. The CDR3 runs to 13 residues. V gave up 8 bases and J gave up 3 bases; unmatched junction bases: 4. The germline CDR1 and CDR2 sequences are LNHDA and SQIVND (reference sequence). The CDR3 DNA reads as TGTGCCAGTGGGACAGGTCAAACAGATACGCAGTATTTT. Protein: CASGTGQTDTQYF. Full variable domain (missing parts from reference TRBV19 and TRBJ2-3): DGGITQSPKYLFRKEGQNVTLSCEQNLNHDAMYWYRQDPGQGLRLIYYSQIVNDFQKGDIAEGYSVSREKKESFPLTVTSAQKNPTAFYLCASGTGQTDTQYFGPGTRLTVL.

This rearrangement joins TRBV29-1 to TRBJ2-1, with 7 bases matching TRBD1. The junction had 13 bases not matched to a gene; V was cut back by 5 bases and J by 3 bases. This CDR3 comprises 16 residues. Germline V gene sequence: CDR1 SQVTM, CDR2 ANQGSEA. CDR3 sequence reads: CSVQGLDRAYYNEQFF. CDR3 nucleotides: TGCAGCGTTCAAGGCCTAGACAGGGCTTACTACAATGAGCAGTTCTTC.

The rearrangement uses TRBV13 and TRBJ1-5; tentative D call: TRBD1 (6 bases). Between the trimmed V and J ends, which lost 5 bases and 3 bases, there was a span of 11 bases. The germline gives CDR1 PRHDT, CDR2 FYEKMQ (reference sequence). CDR3 length equals 14 residues. The CDR3 DNA follows: TGTGCCAGCAGCCAAACAGGGCACAATCAGCCCCAGCATTTT. This encodes CASSQTGHNQPQHF. Drawing the rest from reference TRBV13 and TRBJ1-5, the complete variable domain is AAGVIQSPRHLIKEKRETATLKCYPIPRHDTVYWYQQGPGQDPQFLISFYEKMQSDKGSIPDRFSAQQFSDYHSELNMSSLELGDSALYFCASSQTGHNQPQHFGDGTRLSIL.

The chain joins TRBV23-1 to TRBJ2-7; 8 bases line up with TRBD1. TRBV23-1 is identified as an open reading frame with a role that is uncertain. V shed 2 bases and J 6 bases; nucleotides not matched to a gene: 12. This CDR3 spans 16 amino acids. This CDR3 is CASSQPIPDRECEQYF. CDR3 bases: TGCGCCAGCAGTCAACCCATCCCGGACAGGGAGTGCGAGCAGTACTTC.

V is TRBV5-6 and J is TRBJ2-3; TRBD1 might be the D (6 bases). The CDR3 length is 13 residues. Trimming took 7 bases from V and 5 from J, leaving 14 bases between them. CDR1 is SGHDT, CDR2 YYEEEE, per germline. CDR3 nucleotide sequence: TGTGCCAGCGCGCTGGGGGCAGGAGATACGCAGTATTTT. The encoded protein is CASALGAGDTQYF.

This chain uses TRBV5-6 with TRBJ1-6; D possibly corresponds to TRBD1 (5 bases). The CDR3 consists of 16 residues. Trimming stripped 0 bases from V and 7 bases from J, with 14 bases between. Germline CDR1 and CDR2: SGHDT and YYEEEE. In DNA form, the CDR3 reads TGTGCCAGCAGCTTGGCGCAGGGTGGGTACAATTCACCCCTCCACTTT. This translates into CASSLAQGGYNSPLHF.

This chain uses TRBV14 with TRBJ2-5; 7 nucleotides line up with TRBD1. This CDR3 has 14 amino acids. V shed 4 bases and J 1 base; nucleotides not matched to a gene: 3. From germline, CDR1 is SGHDN and CDR2 FVKESK. The CDR3 DNA reads as TGTGCCAGCAGCCCAGACAGGGCCCAAGAGACCCAGTACTTC. It is translated as CASSPDRAQETQYF.

The chain employs TRBV6-5 and TRBJ1-6; D is perhaps TRBD1 (6 bases). The CDR3 totals 15 residues. The V end was cut by 2 bases, the J end by 6 bases, with 11 bases between. Germline lookup yields CDR1 MNHEY and CDR2 SVGAGI. The CDR3 DNA sequence: TGTGCCAGCAGTTACGACGGGACAACTAATTCACCCCTCCACTTT. Translating gives CASSYDGTTNSPLHF.

The rearrangement links TRBV15 to TRBJ1-4; TRBD1 matches at 9 bases. Trimming took 1 base from V and 4 from J; bases not matched to a gene: 1. The CDR3 loop spans 15 amino acids. Germline-derived CDR1 and CDR2 are LNHNV and YYDKDF (reference sequence). This CDR3 is CATSRGQGGNEKLFF. The CDR3 region has the DNA TGTGCCACCAGCAGAGGACAGGGGGGTAATGAAAAACTGTTTTTT.

This chain joins TRBV2 and TRBJ2-1; 7 bases match TRBD2. From germline, CDR1 is SNHLY and CDR2 FYNNEI. This CDR3 contains 13 residues. The junction had 8 bases not matched to a gene; V was cut back by 7 bases and J by 8 bases. The CDR3 coding sequence is TGTGCCAGCAAGCGCGGGGGAGTCGATGAGCAGTTCTTC. Translated, it gives CASKRGGVDEQFF.

The chain has TRBV7-9 and TRBJ1-1; D is possibly TRBD1 (6 bases). Germline-derived CDR1 and CDR2 are SEHNR and FQNEAQ (reference sequence). The V end was cut by 5 bases, the J end by 4 bases, with 17 bases between. This CDR3 region has 15 residues. CDR3 amino acids: CASSQVWQGSTEAFF. The CDR3 DNA follows: TGTGCCAGCAGCCAGGTTTGGCAGGGGAGCACTGAAGCTTTCTTT.

The chain has TRBV9 and TRBJ2-1, with TRBD2 matching over 14 bases. V gave up 4 bases and J gave up 14 bases; unmatched junction bases: 5. The CDR3 runs to 13 residues. CDR1 is SGDLS, CDR2 YYNGEE, per germline. CDR3 loop: CASSPQGLAGEFF. The CDR3 DNA reads TGTGCCAGCAGCCCCCAGGGACTAGCGGGGGAGTTCTTC.

The rearrangement uses TRBV2 and TRBJ1-4; possibly TRBD1 for D (5 bases). The V gene's germline CDR1 is SNHLY and CDR2 FYNNEI. V lost 10 bases and J lost 8, with 17 bases in between. The CDR3 totals 13 residues. As DNA, the CDR3 is TGTGCCATTGCGGGGGAGGCAGGGGAAAAACTGTTTTTT. Translating it yields CAIAGEAGEKLFF.

V and J are TRBV6-1 and TRBJ2-1, with D unclear. This CDR3 spans 16 amino acids. V lost 2 bases and J lost 4, with 15 bases in between. Looked up from germline, CDR1 is MNHNS and CDR2 is SASEGT. The CDR3 reads CASSEIPTAPYNEQFF. The CDR3 coding sequence is TGTGCCAGCAGTGAAATCCCCACTGCACCTTACAATGAGCAGTTCTTC.

This CDR3 reads CASSQGGTLLGGGEFF. DNA of the CDR3: TGCGCCAGCAGCCAAGGGGGGACACTCCTCGGCGGGGGGGAGTTCTTC. This chain uses TRBV4-1 with TRBJ2-1; 9 bases are shared with TRBD2. The germline CDR1 and CDR2 sequences are MGHRA and YSYEKL. V gave up 1 base and J gave up 14 bases; unmatched junction bases: 15. This CDR3 is built from 16 residues.

This sequence joins TRBV10-3 and TRBJ2-4; 10 bases agree with TRBD1. The CDR3 totals 16 residues. Germline CDR1 reads ENHRY; CDR2 reads SYGVKD. V was clipped by 3 bases and J by 1 base; unmatched bases: 3. The CDR3 DNA follows: TGTGCCATCAGTGACCCGGGACAGGGGGCCAAAAACATTCAGTACTTC. Its protein product is CAISDPGQGAKNIQYF.